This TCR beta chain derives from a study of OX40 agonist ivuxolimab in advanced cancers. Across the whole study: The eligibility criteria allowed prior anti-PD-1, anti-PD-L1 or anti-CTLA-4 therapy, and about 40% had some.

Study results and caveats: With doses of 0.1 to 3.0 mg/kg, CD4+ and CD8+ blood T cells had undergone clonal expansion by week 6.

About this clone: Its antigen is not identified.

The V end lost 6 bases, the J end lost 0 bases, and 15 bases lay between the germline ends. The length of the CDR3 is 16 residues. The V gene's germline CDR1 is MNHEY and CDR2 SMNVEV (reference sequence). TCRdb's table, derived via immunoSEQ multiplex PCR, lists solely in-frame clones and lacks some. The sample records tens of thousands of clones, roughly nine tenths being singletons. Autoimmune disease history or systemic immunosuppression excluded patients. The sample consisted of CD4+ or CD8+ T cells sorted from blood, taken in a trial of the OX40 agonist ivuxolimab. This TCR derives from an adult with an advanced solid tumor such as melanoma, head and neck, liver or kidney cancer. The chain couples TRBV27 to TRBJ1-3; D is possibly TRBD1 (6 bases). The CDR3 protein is CASSRTTGNSGNTIYF. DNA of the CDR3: TGTGCCAGCAGCCGAACCACAGGGAACTCTGGAAACACCATATATTTT.